A single sample gave rise to the 12 T cell receptor beta chains below, sequenced in a study of control samples from healthy donors and cancer patients. Libraries were prepared by immunoSEQ multiplex PCR; TCRdb keeps only in-frame clonotypes and omits some of them. The sample carries 250,000 to 300,000 clones, roughly 87% recorded once. Source material: PBMCs. The receptors here all came from a woman aged 55-69 years with lung cancer.

The chain has TRBV6-6 and TRBJ2-2; D may correspond to TRBD1 or TRBD2 (6 bases each). Germline CDR1 MNHNY, CDR2 SVGAGI (reference sequence). Trimming stripped 0 bases from V and 6 bases from J, with 14 bases between. This CDR3 has 16 residues. This CDR3 reads CASSYSRGQGPGELFF. The CDR3 nucleotides read TGTGCCAGCAGTTACTCGCGGGGACAAGGCCCCGGGGAGCTGTTTTTT.

This sequence joins TRBV9 and TRBJ2-7; the D gene could be TRBD1 or TRBD2 (5 bases each). CDR3 length: 14 residues. From germline, CDR1 is SGDLS and CDR2 YYNGEE. Trimming pared 0 bases from V and 3 bases from J, leaving 10 bases between. CDR3 sequence reads: CASSVGGTNYEQYF. For the CDR3, the DNA is TGTGCCAGCAGCGTAGGAGGGACCAACTACGAGCAGTACTTC.

The rearrangement joins TRBV5-4 to TRBJ2-7; a weak D match, TRBD1 (5 bases). In germline, CDR1 is SGHNT, CDR2 YYREEE (reference sequence). The germline V and J ends were trimmed by 2 bases and 1 base, with 7 bases remaining between them. The CDR3 totals 13 residues. DNA for the CDR3: TGTGCCAGCAGCTTTCAGGGATCCTACGAGCAGTACTTC. This translates into CASSFQGSYEQYF.

The V call is TRBV18, the J call TRBJ1-3; D ambiguous. The ends were cut back, 3 bases at V and 1 base at J, with 4 bases in the middle. This CDR3 comprises 13 residues. Germline V gene data show CDR1 as KGHSH and CDR2 as LQKENI. CDR3 loop: CASSPKSGNTIYF. The CDR3 coding sequence is TGTGCCAGCTCACCCAAGTCTGGAAACACCATATATTTT.

V gene TRBV3-1 (or the pseudogene TRBV3-2) combines with J gene TRBJ1-1, with a tentative D call TRBD1 (5 bases). V was clipped by 1 base and J by 2 bases, with 17 bases between them. This CDR3 contains 17 residues. The germline CDR1 and CDR2 sequences are LGHDT and YNNKEL (reference sequence). The CDR3: CASSQGGLTVGNTEAFF. The CDR3 region has the DNA TGTGCCAGCAGCCAAGGGGGACTGACAGTTGGAAACACTGAAGCTTTCTTT.

The genes are TRBV5-1 and TRBJ1-3; 8 bases are a match to TRBD1. Trimming cost V 1 base and J 0 bases; bases outside gene matches: 3. The CDR3 has 16 amino acids. Germline values: CDR1 SGHRS, CDR2 YFSETQ. The CDR3 region is CASSLSGGYSGNTIYF. The CDR3 region has the DNA TGCGCCAGCAGCTTGTCAGGGGGCTACTCTGGAAACACCATATATTTT.

This clone appeared once. The chain couples TRBV18 to TRBJ2-7; tentatively, D is TRBD1 (6 bases). V lost 1 base to trimming and J lost 3 bases, with 10 bases between them. The germline CDR1 and CDR2 sequences are KGHSH and LQKENI. CDR3 length equals 14 residues. DNA of the CDR3: TGTGCCAGCTCACCACGGACAGCCTACTACGAGCAGTACTTC. Protein product: CASSPRTAYYEQYF.

CDR3 residues: CATSDLPGQPSGTQYF. CDR3 DNA: TGTGCCACCAGTGATTTGCCGGGACAACCTTCGGGGACGCAGTATTTT. The chain uses TRBV24-1 and TRBJ2-3, with D maybe TRBD1 (6 bases). CDR1 and CDR2 from the germline V gene are KGHDR and SFDVKD. The CDR3 loop spans 16 amino acids. Trimming removed 0 bases from V and 9 bases from J, with 18 bases in between.

This chain links TRBV28 with TRBJ1-2; a possible D gene is TRBD1 (6 bases). Trimming cost V 6 bases and J 7 bases, with 18 bases left between them. Germline V CDR1 and CDR2: MDHEN, SYDVKM. This CDR3 has 14 amino acids. Here the CDR3 DNA reads TGTGCCAGCAGAGTTAACAGGGTCTTGGGTGGCTACACCTTC. Protein product: CASRVNRVLGGYTF.

A word on this clone: Within the sample, other DNA sequences also encode this same CDR3. The gene calls are TRBV5-1 and TRBJ1-2; TRBD1 matches 7 bases. Germline V gives CDR1 SGHRS, CDR2 YFSETQ. V trimming: 2 bases; J trimming: 2 bases; junction bases outside the gene matches: 3. The CDR3 totals 14 residues. CDR3 region: CASSFTGENYGYTF. DNA of the CDR3: TGCGCCAGCAGCTTTACAGGGGAAAACTATGGCTACACCTTC.

V is TRBV3-1 (or the pseudogene TRBV3-2) and J is TRBJ1-5; tentatively, D is TRBD1 (5 bases). Germline values: CDR1 LGHDT, CDR2 YNNKEL (reference sequence). The ends were cut back, 0 bases at V and 6 bases at J, with 6 bases in the middle. This CDR3 comprises 13 residues. DNA for the CDR3: TGTGCCAGCAGCCAAGAAGGGACTCAGCCCCAGCATTTT. Its translation is CASSQEGTQPQHF.

The chain links TRBV12-3 or TRBV12-4 to TRBJ1-5; no clear D gene. This CDR3 region has 13 residues. V was cut by 3 bases and J by 7 bases, with 10 bases left in between. CDR3 nucleotides: TGTGCCAGCAGTTTGGGAGCCTGGCAGCCCCAGCATTTT. Protein sequence: CASSLGAWQPQHF.